This T cell receptor beta chain derives from a study of T cells after yellow fever vaccination. About the study: The authors prepared low-cell-number fractions using SMART-Seq v4 Ultra Low Input.

Study-level findings and limits: Most primary-vaccination clones reappeared after the booster (about 95% CD4, 88% CD8).

This clonotype was detected ten times or more. What it recognizes is unknown. MiXCR was run by TCRdb on the 5' RACE reads, yielding one entry per CDR3 protein. The sample includes about 220,000 distinct CDR3 sequences, around 6.7% of them seen just once. The CDR3 loop spans 16 amino acids. The germline gives CDR1 SGHVS, CDR2 FQNEAQ. With 1 base removed from V and 5 bases from J, the gap between germline ends came to 17 bases. The material sequenced was CD4+ T cells sorted from PBMCs, taken on the day of the yellow fever booster vaccination. The sequence came from a man aged 25-45 years who received the YFV17D yellow fever vaccine. V is TRBV7-8 and J is TRBJ2-5, with TRBD1 as a possible D gene (6 bases). CDR3 coding DNA: TGTGCCAGCAGCTTAGTTCCCCCGCCAGGGGACGAGACCCAGTACTTC. It specifies CASSLVPPPGDETQYF.